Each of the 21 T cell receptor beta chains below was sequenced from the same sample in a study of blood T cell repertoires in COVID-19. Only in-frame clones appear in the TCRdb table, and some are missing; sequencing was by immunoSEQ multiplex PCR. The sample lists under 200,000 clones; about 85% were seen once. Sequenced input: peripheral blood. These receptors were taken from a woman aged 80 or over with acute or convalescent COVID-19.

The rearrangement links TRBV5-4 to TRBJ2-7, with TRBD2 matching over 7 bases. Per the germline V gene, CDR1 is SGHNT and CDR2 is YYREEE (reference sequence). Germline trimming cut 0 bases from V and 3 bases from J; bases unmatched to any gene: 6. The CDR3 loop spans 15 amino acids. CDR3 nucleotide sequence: TGTGCCAGCAGCTTGGGCGGGAGTCCTCTCTACGAGCAGTACTTC. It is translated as CASSLGGSPLYEQYF.

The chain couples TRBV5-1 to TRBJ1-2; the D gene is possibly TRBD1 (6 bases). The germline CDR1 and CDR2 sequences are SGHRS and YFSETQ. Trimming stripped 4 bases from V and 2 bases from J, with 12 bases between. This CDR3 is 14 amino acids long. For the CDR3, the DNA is TGCGCCAGCAGCCCCGAGGGGGACAACTATGGCTACACCTTC. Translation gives CASSPEGDNYGYTF.

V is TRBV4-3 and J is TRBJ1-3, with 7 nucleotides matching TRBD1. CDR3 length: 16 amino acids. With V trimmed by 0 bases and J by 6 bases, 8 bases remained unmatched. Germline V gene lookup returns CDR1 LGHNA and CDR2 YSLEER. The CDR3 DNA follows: TGCGCCAGCAGCCAAGAGGGGGAAGGGACAGAAAACACCATATATTTT. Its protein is CASSQEGEGTENTIYF.

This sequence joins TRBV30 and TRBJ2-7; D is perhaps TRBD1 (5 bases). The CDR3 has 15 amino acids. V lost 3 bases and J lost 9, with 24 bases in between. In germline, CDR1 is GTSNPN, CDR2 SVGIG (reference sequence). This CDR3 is CAWSRGEQTGAPQYF. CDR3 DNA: TGTGCCTGGAGCCGAGGCGAGCAAACAGGCGCTCCGCAGTACTTC.

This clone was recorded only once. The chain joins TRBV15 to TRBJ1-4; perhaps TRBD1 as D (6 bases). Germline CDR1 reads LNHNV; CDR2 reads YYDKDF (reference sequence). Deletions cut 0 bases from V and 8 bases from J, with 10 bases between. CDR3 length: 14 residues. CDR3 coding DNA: TGTGCCACCAGCAGAGAGGGGGGGGCAGAAAAACTGTTTTTT. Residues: CATSREGGAEKLFF.

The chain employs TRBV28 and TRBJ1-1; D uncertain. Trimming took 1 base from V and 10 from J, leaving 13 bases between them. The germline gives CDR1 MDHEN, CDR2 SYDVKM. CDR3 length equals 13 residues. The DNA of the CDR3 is TGTGCCAGCAGTTTATCCTTGGGGAGTGGAGCTTTCTTT. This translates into CASSLSLGSGAFF.

CDR3 DNA sequence: TGCGCCAGCAGCCCCGTCGACTATGGCTACACCTTC. It is translated as CASSPVDYGYTF. The gene calls are TRBV5-1 and TRBJ1-2; no reliable D call. Per the germline V gene, CDR1 is SGHRS and CDR2 is YFSETQ. This CDR3 has 12 residues. V lost 4 bases and J 3 bases, leaving 7 bases between the germline ends.

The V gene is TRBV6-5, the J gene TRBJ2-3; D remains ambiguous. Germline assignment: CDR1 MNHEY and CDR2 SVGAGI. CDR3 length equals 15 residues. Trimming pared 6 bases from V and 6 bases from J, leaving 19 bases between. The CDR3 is CASSDRLGRVDTQYF. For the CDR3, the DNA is TGTGCCAGCAGCGACCGACTCGGCCGAGTGGATACGCAGTATTTT.

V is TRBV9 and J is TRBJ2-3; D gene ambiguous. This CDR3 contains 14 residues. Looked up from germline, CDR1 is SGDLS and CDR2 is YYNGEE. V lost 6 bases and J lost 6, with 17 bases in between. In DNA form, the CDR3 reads TGTGCCAGCAACCGGGTTCAGCTCACCGATACGCAGTATTTT. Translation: CASNRVQLTDTQYF. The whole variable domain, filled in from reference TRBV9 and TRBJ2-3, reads DSGVTQTPKHLITATGQRVTLRCSPRSGDLSVYWYQQSLDQGLQFLIQYYNGEERAKGNILERFSAQQFPDLHSELNLSSLELGDSALYFCASNRVQLTDTQYFGPGTRLTVL.

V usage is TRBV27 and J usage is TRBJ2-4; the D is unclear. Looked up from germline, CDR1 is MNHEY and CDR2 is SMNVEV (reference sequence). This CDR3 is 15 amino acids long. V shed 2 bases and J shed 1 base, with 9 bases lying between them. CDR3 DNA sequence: TGTGCCAGCAGTTTAAGCCAACCGGCCAAAAACATTCAGTACTTC. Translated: CASSLSQPAKNIQYF.

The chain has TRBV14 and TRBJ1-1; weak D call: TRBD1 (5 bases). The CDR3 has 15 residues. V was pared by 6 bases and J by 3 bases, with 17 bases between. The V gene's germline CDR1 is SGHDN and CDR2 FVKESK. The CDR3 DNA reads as TGTGCCAGCAGTGAACGGGGGAGAGGGGACACTGAAGCTTTCTTT. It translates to CASSERGRGDTEAFF.

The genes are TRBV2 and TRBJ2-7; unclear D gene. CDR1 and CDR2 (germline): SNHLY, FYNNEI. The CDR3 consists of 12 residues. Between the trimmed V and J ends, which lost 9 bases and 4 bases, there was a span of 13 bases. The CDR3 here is CASSGTAYEQYF. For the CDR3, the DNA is TGTGCCAGTTCGGGTACGGCTTACGAGCAGTACTTC.

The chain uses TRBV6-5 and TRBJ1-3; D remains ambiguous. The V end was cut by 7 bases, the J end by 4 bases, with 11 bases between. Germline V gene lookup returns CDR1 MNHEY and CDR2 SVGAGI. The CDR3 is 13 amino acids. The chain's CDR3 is CASTWSVGNTIYF. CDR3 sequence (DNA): TGTGCCAGCACCTGGAGCGTCGGAAACACCATATATTTT.

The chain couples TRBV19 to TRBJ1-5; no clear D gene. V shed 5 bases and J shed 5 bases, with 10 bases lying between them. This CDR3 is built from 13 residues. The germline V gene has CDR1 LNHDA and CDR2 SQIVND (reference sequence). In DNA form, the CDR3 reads TGTGCCAGTAGTTGGTTACGGGATCAGCCCCAGCATTTT. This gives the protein CASSWLRDQPQHF.

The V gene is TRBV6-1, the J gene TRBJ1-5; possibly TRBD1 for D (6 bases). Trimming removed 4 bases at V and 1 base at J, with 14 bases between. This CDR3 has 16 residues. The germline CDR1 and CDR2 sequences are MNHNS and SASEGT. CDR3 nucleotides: TGTGCCAGCAGTGTAGACAGGTCGTGGAGCAATCAGCCCCAGCATTTT. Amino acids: CASSVDRSWSNQPQHF.

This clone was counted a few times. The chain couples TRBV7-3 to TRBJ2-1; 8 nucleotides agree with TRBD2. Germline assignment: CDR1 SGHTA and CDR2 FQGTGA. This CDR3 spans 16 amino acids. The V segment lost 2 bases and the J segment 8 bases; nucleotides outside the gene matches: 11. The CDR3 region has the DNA TGTGCCAGCAGCTTAGGCGGGAGGTACTTGACGGATGAGCAGTTCTTC. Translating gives CASSLGGRYLTDEQFF.

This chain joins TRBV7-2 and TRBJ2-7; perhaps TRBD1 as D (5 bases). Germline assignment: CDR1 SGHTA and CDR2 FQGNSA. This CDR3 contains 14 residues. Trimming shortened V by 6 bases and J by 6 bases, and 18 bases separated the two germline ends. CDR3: CASSKFQTASEQYF. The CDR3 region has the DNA TGTGCCAGCAGTAAATTTCAGACAGCGAGCGAGCAGTACTTC.

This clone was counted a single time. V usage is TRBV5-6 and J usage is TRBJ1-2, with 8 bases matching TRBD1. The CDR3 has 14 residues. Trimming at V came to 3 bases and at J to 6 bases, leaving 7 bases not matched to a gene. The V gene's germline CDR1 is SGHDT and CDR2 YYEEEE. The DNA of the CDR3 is TGTGCCAGCAGCTCGCAACAGGGGGTTAATGGCTACACCTTC. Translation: CASSSQQGVNGYTF.

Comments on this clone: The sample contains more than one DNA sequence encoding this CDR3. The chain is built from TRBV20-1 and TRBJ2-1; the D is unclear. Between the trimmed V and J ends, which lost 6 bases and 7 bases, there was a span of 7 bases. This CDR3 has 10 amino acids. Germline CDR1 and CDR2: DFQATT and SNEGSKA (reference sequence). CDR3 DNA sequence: TGCAGTGCCTATCTTAATGAGCAGTTCTTC. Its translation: CSAYLNEQFF.

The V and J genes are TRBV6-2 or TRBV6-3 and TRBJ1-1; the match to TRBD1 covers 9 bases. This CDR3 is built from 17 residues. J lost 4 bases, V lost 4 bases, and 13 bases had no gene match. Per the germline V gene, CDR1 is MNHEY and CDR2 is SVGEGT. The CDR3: CASSSLDRGRGSTEAFF. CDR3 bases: TGTGCCAGCAGTTCCCTGGACAGGGGAAGGGGGAGCACTGAAGCTTTCTTT.

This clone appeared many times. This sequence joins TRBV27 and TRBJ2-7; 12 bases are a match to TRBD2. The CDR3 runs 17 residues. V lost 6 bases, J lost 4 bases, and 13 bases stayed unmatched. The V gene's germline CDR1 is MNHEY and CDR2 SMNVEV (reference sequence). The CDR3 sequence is CASSSYRGLAGRYEQYF. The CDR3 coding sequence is TGTGCCAGCAGCTCCTATCGAGGACTAGCGGGAAGGTACGAGCAGTACTTC.